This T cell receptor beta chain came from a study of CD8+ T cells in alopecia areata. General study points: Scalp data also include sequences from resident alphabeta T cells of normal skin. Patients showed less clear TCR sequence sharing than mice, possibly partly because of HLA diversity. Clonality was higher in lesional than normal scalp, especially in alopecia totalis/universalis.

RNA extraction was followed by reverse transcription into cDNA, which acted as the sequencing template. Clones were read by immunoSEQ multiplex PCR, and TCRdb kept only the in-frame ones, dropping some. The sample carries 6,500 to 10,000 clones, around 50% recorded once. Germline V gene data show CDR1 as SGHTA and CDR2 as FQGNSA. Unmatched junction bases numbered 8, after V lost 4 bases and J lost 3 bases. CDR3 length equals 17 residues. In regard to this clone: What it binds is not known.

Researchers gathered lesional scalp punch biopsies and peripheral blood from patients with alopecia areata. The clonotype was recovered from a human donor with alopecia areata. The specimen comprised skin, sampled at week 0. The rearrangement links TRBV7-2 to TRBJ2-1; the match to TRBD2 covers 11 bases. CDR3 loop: CASSYYTSGRGYNEQFF. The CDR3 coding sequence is TGTGCCAGCAGCTATTATACTAGCGGGAGAGGCTACAATGAGCAGTTCTTC. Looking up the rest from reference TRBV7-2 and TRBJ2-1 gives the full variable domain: GAGVSQSPSNKVTEKGKDVELRCDPISGHTALYWYRQSLGQGLEFLIYFQGNSAPDKSGLPSDRFSAERTGGSVSTLTIQRTQQEDSAVYLCASSYYTSGRGYNEQFFGPGTRLTVL.